These T cell receptor beta chains were read from a single sample in a study of beta chain features in type 1 diabetes. TCRdb's copy holds only in-frame clones and misses some; the assay was immunoSEQ multiplex PCR. The data hold around 400,000 clones, with more than 12% observed a single time. Specimen: naive CD4+ T cells from blood. Every receptor here comes from a woman aged 18-29 years in good health. Each CDR3 is given with its conserved first and last residue.

v_call: TRBV7-2
cdr3_aa: CASSSRGGRLETQYF

v_call: TRBV6-5
cdr3_aa: CASSSTGGRVTGELFF

v_call: TRBV29-1
cdr3_aa: CSVGQSSYEQYF

v_call: TRBV10-3
cdr3_aa: CAIGGISKSSYNEQFF

v_call: TRBV29-1
cdr3_aa: CSVLLLAGGHNEQFF

v_call: TRBV6-6
cdr3_aa: CASSPGQGNYGYTF

v_call: TRBV21-1
cdr3_aa: CATSFRDRGWNEQFF

v_call: TRBV9
cdr3_aa: CASSAGLAGGPEQYF

v_call: TRBV1
cdr3_aa: CTSSHPTSGPAYEQYF

v_call: TRBV7-2
cdr3_aa: CASSFGWETQYF

v_call: TRBV11-2
cdr3_aa: CASSPGLAGVEQFF

v_call: TRBV28
cdr3_aa: CASTLGDYEQFF

v_call: TRBV4-3
cdr3_aa: CASSSSGTARGEQFF

v_call: TRBV9
cdr3_aa: CASSVGLAGTYEQYF

v_call: TRBV28
cdr3_aa: CASITDRGEQYF

v_call: TRBV11-1
cdr3_aa: CASSLFARISYNEQFF

v_call: TRBV27
cdr3_aa: CASSSHLAGEDEQYF

v_call: TRBV11-2
cdr3_aa: CASSRYGTGDQPQHF

v_call: TRBV13
cdr3_aa: CASSRDSLGQYF

v_call: TRBV6-5
cdr3_aa: CASRTTGTEAFF

v_call: TRBV7-9
cdr3_aa: CASSLDLSTDTQYF

v_call: TRBV9
cdr3_aa: CASSGAGGANYGYTF

v_call: TRBV19
cdr3_aa: CASSMTGGLKTDTQYF

v_call: TRBV7-2
cdr3_aa: CASSFSGRGAFF

v_call: TRBV5-1
cdr3_aa: CASSLEASGVYNEQFF

v_call: TRBV11-2
cdr3_aa: CASSLLLPGSNYGYTF

v_call: TRBV7-2
cdr3_aa: CASSPGTSGRVEQYF